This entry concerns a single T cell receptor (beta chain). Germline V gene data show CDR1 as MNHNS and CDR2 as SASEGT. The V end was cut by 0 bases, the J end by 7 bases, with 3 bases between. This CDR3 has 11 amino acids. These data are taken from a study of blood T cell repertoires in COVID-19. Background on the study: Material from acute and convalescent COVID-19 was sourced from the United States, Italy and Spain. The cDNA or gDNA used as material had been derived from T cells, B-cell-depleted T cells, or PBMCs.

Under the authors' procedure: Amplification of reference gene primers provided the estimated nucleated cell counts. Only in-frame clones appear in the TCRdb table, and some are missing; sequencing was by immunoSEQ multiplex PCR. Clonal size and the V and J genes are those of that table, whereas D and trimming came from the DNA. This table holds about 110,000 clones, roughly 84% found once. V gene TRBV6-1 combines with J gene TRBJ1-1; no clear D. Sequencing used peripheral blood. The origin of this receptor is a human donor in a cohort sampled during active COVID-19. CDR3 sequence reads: CASSEAREAFF. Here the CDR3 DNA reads TGTGCCAGCAGTGAAGCCCGTGAAGCTTTCTTT.